The 14 T cell receptor beta chains listed next were all sequenced from one sample in a study of blood T cell repertoires in COVID-19. Libraries were prepared by immunoSEQ multiplex PCR; TCRdb keeps only in-frame clonotypes and omits some of them. Among 300,000 to 400,000 clones, around nine tenths were seen once, and the ten largest hold 2.5% to 3.5%. The sequencing input was peripheral blood. Every receptor here comes from a human donor in a cohort sampled during active COVID-19.

The chain uses TRBV27 and TRBJ2-1; D might be TRBD2 (5 bases). CDR3 length equals 12 residues. The germline V and J ends were trimmed by 4 bases and 9 bases, with 10 bases remaining between them. Germline V gene sequence: CDR1 MNHEY, CDR2 SMNVEV (reference sequence). The CDR3 loop reads CASSSPRGEQFF. The CDR3 DNA follows: TGTGCCAGCAGTTCGCCACGGGGTGAGCAGTTCTTC.

The chain employs TRBV5-6 and TRBJ1-4, with 7 bases identical to TRBD1. This CDR3 has 15 residues. The V gene end was trimmed by 4 bases and the J gene end by 8 bases; junction bases not matched to a gene: 11. Germline V lookup: CDR1 SGHDT, CDR2 YYEEEE. CDR3 sequence: CASSPTKGAVEKLFF. CDR3 in DNA: TGTGCCAGCAGCCCCACGAAGGGGGCAGTGGAAAAACTGTTTTTT.

The chain has TRBV5-6 and TRBJ1-5; unclear D gene. This CDR3 contains 16 residues. Between the trimmed V and J ends, which lost 7 bases and 1 base, there was a span of 18 bases. Germline values: CDR1 SGHDT, CDR2 YYEEEE. The CDR3 nucleotides read TGTGCCAGCTCCTGGTCGAGCGGAGGCAGCAATCAGCCCCAGCATTTT. This gives the protein CASSWSSGGSNQPQHF.

For the CDR3, the DNA is TGTGCCAGCAGCCGAGACAGGCACTATGGCTACACCTTC. Its translation: CASSRDRHYGYTF. This rearrangement joins TRBV7-2 to TRBJ1-2; TRBD1 is a possible D gene (6 bases). This CDR3 has 13 amino acids. CDR1 SGHTA and CDR2 FQGNSA come from the germline V gene. Trimming stripped 5 bases from V and 3 bases from J, with 10 bases between.

The rearrangement uses TRBV10-3 and TRBJ1-5, with D possibly TRBD1 on 6 matching bases. CDR3 length equals 16 residues. Trimming took off 2 bases at V and 0 bases at J, with 11 bases between the two ends. Germline values: CDR1 ENHRY, CDR2 SYGVKD. As DNA, the CDR3 is TGTGCCATCAGTGAGGGAACAGGGAATAGCAATCAGCCCCAGCATTTT. It translates to CAISEGTGNSNQPQHF.

The chain joins TRBV9 to TRBJ2-7, with 7 bases aligning to TRBD1. The trim removed 3 bases at V and 0 bases at J, leaving 3 bases unmatched. The CDR3 covers 14 residues. Germline V lookup: CDR1 SGDLS, CDR2 YYNGEE. CDR3 DNA sequence: TGTGCCAGCAGCGCCCGGGACAGCTCCTACGAGCAGTACTTC. Translation: CASSARDSSYEQYF.

The chain joins TRBV5-6 to TRBJ2-2; TRBD1 agrees at 11 bases. The V and J ends lost 2 bases and 8 bases, in that order; junction bases with no gene match: 8. Per germline, CDR1 SGHDT and CDR2 YYEEEE. The CDR3 runs 16 residues. The CDR3 sequence is CASSFTLDRGPGELFF. CDR3 DNA: TGTGCCAGCAGCTTTACTTTGGACAGGGGGCCTGGGGAGCTGTTTTTT. Supplemented by reference TRBV5-6 and TRBJ2-2, the full variable domain reads DAGVTQSPTHLIKTRGQQVTLRCSPKSGHDTVSWYQQALGQGPQFIFQYYEEEERQRGNFPDRFSGHQFPNYSSELNVNALLLGDSALYLCASSFTLDRGPGELFFGEGSRLTVL.

The V and J genes are TRBV19 and TRBJ2-3; a weak D match, TRBD2 (6 bases). The CDR3 has 14 residues. The germline V gene has CDR1 LNHDA and CDR2 SQIVND (reference sequence). V was trimmed by 5 bases and J by 3 bases, leaving 12 bases between them. For the CDR3, the DNA is TGTGCCAGTAGTCCCCCTGGGGGGACAGATACGCAGTATTTT. It is translated as CASSPPGGTDTQYF.

V gene TRBV15 combines with J gene TRBJ2-2, with D tentatively TRBD2 (7 bases). This CDR3 contains 16 residues. Germline CDR1 LNHNV, CDR2 YYDKDF (reference sequence). V was clipped by 0 bases and J by 5 bases, with 13 bases between them. This CDR3 reads CATSREAGARTGELFF. The CDR3 nucleotides read TGTGCCACCAGCAGAGAGGCGGGGGCAAGGACCGGGGAGCTGTTTTTT. The complete variable domain, with remaining parts taken from reference TRBV15 and TRBJ2-2, reads DAMVIQNPRYQVTQFGKPVTLSCSQTLNHNVMYWYQQKSSQAPKLLFHYYDKDFNNEADTPDNFQSRRPNTSFCFLDIRSPGLGDTAMYLCATSREAGARTGELFFGEGSRLTVL.

As to this clone: Other DNA sequences in the same sample also yield this CDR3. The chain carries TRBV5-1 and TRBJ1-2; D is possibly TRBD1 (5 bases). Trimming shortened V by 0 bases and J by 2 bases, and 8 bases separated the two germline ends. This CDR3 is 14 amino acids long. Germline V gene sequence: CDR1 SGHRS, CDR2 YFSETQ. The CDR3 bases are TGCGCCAGCAGCTTGGTGGGGGGGAACTATGGCTACACCTTC. Translated, it gives CASSLVGGNYGYTF.

This chain links TRBV9 with TRBJ2-7; tentatively, D is TRBD1 (5 bases). The length of the CDR3 is 14 residues. Per germline, CDR1 SGDLS and CDR2 YYNGEE. V lost 4 bases and J 6 bases, leaving 17 bases between the germline ends. Here the CDR3 DNA reads TGTGCCAGCAGCCCTGGCCCGGGCAGGGTCGAGCAGTACTTC. It specifies CASSPGPGRVEQYF.

The chain employs TRBV5-1 and TRBJ1-1; 8 positions match TRBD1. V lost 0 bases, J lost 4 bases, and 8 bases stayed unmatched. This CDR3 has 16 amino acids. Germline V gene lookup returns CDR1 SGHRS and CDR2 YFSETQ. In nucleotides, the CDR3 is TGCGCCAGCAGCTTGGTCCCTTCAGGGGGCCTCACTGAAGCTTTCTTT. It is translated as CASSLVPSGGLTEAFF. Full variable domain (outside the CDR3, taken from reference TRBV5-1 and TRBJ1-1): KAGVTQTPRYLIKTRGQQVTLSCSPISGHRSVSWYQQTPGQGLQFLFEYFSETQRNKGNFPGRFSGRQFSNSRSEMNVSTLELGDSALYLCASSLVPSGGLTEAFFGQGTRLTVV.

This clone was detected only once. Written as DNA, the CDR3 is TGTGCCAGCTCACCACAAGGGGAAAGGGGATACGAGCAGTACTTC. This sequence encodes CASSPQGERGYEQYF. V usage is TRBV18 and J usage is TRBJ2-7, with a weak D call TRBD1 (5 bases). Per germline, CDR1 KGHSH and CDR2 LQKENI. The CDR3 runs 15 residues. With 1 base removed from V and 4 bases from J, the gap between germline ends came to 14 bases.

V usage is TRBV4-1 and J usage is TRBJ2-2; 12 nucleotides agree with TRBD2. After removal of 1 base from V and 7 bases from J, the junction contained 7 bases not matched to a gene. Germline loops: CDR1 MGHRA, CDR2 YSYEKL. The CDR3 is made up of 17 amino acids. The CDR3 DNA is TGCGCCAGCAGCCAAGTCCTAGCGGGGGGGCCGGTCGGGGAGCTGTTTTTT. Translation: CASSQVLAGGPVGELFF.